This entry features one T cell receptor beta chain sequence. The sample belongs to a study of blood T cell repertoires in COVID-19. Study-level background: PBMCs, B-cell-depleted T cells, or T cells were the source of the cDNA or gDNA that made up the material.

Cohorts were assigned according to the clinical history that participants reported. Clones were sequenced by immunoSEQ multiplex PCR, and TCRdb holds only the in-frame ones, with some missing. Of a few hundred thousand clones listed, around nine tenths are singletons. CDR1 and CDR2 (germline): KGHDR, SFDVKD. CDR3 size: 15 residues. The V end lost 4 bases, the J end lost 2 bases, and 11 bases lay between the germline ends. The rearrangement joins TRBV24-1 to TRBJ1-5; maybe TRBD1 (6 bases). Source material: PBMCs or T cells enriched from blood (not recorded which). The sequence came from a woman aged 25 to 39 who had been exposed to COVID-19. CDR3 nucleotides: TGTGCCACCAGTGACGCGCAGGGGCGCAATCAGCCCCAGCATTTT. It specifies CATSDAQGRNQPQHF.